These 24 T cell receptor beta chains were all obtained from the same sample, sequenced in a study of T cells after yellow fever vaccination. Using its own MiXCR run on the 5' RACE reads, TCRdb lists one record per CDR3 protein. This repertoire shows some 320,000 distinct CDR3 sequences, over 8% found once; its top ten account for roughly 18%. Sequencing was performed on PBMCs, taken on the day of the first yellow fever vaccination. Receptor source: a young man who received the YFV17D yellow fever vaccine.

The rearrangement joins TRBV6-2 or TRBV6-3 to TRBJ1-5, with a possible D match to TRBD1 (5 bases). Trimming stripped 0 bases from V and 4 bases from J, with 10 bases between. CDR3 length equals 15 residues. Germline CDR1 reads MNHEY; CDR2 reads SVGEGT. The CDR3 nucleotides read TGTGCCAGCAGTTACTCCGGCAGGGTAAATCAGCCCCAGCATTTT. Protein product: CASSYSGRVNQPQHF.

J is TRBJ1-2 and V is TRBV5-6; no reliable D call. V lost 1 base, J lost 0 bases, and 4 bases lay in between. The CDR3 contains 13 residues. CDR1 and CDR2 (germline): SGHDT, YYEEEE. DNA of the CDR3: TGTGCCAGCAGCTTGTATACTAACTATGGCTACACCTTC. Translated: CASSLYTNYGYTF.

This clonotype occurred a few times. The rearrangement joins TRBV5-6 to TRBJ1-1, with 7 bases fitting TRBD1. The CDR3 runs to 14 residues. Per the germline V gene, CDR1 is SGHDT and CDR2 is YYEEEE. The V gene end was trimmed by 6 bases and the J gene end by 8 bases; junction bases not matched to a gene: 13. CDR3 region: CASNRGGPIPEAFF. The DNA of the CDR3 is TGTGCCAGCAACCGAGGGGGCCCTATCCCCGAAGCTTTCTTT. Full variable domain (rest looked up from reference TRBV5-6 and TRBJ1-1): DAGVTQSPTHLIKTRGQQVTLRCSPKSGHDTVSWYQQALGQGPQFIFQYYEEEERQRGNFPDRFSGHQFPNYSSELNVNALLLGDSALYLCASNRGGPIPEAFFGQGTRLTVV.

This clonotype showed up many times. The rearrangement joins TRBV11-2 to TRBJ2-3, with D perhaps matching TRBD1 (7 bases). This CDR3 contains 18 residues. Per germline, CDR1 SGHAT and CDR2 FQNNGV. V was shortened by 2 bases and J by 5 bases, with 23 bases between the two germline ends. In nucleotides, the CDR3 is TGTGCCAGCAGCTTAAGAGGGGGCGGAGGGGGCGCCGGAGATACGCAGTATTTT. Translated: CASSLRGGGGGAGDTQYF.

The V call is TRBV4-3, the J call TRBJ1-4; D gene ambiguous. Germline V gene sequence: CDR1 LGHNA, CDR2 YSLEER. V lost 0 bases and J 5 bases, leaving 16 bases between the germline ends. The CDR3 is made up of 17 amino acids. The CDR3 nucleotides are TGCGCCAGCAGCCAAGAACCCCCGGGGTTTCGCAATGAAAAACTGTTTTTT. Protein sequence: CASSQEPPGFRNEKLFF.

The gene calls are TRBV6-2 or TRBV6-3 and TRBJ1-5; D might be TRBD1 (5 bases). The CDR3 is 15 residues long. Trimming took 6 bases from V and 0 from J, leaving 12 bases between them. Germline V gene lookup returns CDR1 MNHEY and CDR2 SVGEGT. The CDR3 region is CASSRGQYSNQPQHF. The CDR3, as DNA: TGTGCCAGCAGCCGAGGACAATATAGCAATCAGCCCCAGCATTTT.

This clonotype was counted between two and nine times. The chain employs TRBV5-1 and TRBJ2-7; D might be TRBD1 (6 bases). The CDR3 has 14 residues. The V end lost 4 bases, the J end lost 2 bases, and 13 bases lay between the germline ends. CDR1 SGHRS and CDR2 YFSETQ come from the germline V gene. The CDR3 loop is CASSPTTGTYEQYF. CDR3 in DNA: TGCGCCAGCAGCCCAACTACAGGGACCTACGAGCAGTACTTC.

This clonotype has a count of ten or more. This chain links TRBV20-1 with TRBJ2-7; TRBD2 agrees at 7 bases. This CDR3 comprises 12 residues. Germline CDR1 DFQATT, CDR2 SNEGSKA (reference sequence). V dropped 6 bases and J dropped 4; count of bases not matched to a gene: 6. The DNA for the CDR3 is TGCAGTGCGGGGAGGGTTGGGTACGAGCAGTACTTC. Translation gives CSAGRVGYEQYF.

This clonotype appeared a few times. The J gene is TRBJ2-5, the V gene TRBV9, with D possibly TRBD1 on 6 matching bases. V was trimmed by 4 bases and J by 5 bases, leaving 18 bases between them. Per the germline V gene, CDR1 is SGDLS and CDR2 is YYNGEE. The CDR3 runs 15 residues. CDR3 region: CASSPGMDSGETQYF. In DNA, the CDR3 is TGTGCCAGCAGCCCCGGGATGGACAGTGGGGAGACCCAGTACTTC.

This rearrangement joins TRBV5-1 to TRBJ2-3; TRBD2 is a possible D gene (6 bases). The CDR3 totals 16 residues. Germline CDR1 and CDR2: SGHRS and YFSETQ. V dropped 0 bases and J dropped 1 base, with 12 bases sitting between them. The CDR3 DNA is TGCGCCAGCAGCTTGGTCAAGCGGGCGGGCACAGATACGCAGTATTTT. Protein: CASSLVKRAGTDTQYF.

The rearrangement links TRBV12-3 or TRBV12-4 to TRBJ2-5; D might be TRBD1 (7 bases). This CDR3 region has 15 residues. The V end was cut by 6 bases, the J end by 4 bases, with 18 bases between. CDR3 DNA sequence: TGTGCCAGCAGCCAAACGGGCGGGACAGCAGAGACCCAGTACTTC. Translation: CASSQTGGTAETQYF.

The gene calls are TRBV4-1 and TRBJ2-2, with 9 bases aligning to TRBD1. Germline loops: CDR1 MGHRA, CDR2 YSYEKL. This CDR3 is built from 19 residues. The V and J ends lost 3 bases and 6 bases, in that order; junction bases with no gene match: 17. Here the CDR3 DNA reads TGCGCCAGCAGCCACCTCCCCCGGCGGGGACAGGGAAGGTCCGGGGAGCTGTTTTTT. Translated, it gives CASSHLPRRGQGRSGELFF.

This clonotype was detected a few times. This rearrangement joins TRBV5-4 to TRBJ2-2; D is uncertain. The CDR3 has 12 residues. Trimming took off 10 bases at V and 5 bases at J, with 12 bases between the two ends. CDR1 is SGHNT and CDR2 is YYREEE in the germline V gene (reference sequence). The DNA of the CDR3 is TGTGCCCAGCAGTCCTTAACCGGGGAGCTGTTTTTT. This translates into CAQQSLTGELFF.

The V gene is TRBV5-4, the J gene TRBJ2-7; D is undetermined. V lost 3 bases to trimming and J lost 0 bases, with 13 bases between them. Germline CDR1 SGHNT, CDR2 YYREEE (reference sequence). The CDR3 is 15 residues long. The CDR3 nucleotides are TGTGCCAGCAGCTGGGGAACAGTAAGCTCCTACGAGCAGTACTTC. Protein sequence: CASSWGTVSSYEQYF. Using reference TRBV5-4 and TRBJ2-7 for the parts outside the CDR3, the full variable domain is ETGVTQSPTHLIKTRGQQVTLRCSSQSGHNTVSWYQQALGQGPQFIFQYYREEENGRGNFPPRFSGLQFPNYSSELNVNALELDDSALYLCASSWGTVSSYEQYFGPGTRLTVT.

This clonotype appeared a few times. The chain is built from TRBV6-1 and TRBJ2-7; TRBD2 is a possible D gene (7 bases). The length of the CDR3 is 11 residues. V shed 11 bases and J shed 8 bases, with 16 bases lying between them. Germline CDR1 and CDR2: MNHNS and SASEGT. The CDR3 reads CAAGSGGKQYV. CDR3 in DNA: TGTGCCGCGGGGTCGGGGGGCAAGCAGTACGTC.

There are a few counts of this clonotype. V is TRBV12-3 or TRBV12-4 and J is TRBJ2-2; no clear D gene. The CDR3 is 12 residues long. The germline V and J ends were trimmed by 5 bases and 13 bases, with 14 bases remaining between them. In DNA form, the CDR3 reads TGTGCCAGCAGTCCCACGAGTTCCGTGCTGTTTTTT. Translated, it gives CASSPTSSVLFF.

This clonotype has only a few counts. The CDR3 here is CSAQPVLGSQETQYF. The DNA for the CDR3 is TGCAGTGCGCAACCCGTTCTAGGCAGCCAAGAGACCCAGTACTTC. The J gene is TRBJ2-5, the V gene TRBV20-1; D gene uncertain. Trimming left V 6 bases short and J 1 base short, with 18 bases between. The CDR3 sequence is 15 residues long. Germline V gene sequence: CDR1 DFQATT, CDR2 SNEGSKA (reference sequence).

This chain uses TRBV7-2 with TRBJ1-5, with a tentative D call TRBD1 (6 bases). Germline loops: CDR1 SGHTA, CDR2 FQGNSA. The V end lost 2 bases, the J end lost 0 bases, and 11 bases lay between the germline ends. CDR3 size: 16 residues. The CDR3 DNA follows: TGTGCCAGCAGCTTACAGGGGATCTATAGCAATCAGCCCCAGCATTTT. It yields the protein CASSLQGIYSNQPQHF.

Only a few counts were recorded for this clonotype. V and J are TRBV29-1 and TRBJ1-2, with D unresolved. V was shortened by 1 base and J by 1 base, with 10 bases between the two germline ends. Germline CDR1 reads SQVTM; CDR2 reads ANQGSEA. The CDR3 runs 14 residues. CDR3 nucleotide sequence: TGCAGCGTTGAAGCGTCAGGAATTAACTATGGCTACACCTTC. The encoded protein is CSVEASGINYGYTF.

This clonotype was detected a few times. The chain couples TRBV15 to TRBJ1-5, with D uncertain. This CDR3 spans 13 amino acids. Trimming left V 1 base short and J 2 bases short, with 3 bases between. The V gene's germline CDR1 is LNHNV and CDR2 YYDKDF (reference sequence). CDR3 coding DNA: TGTGCCACCAGCAGAGCTGGCAATCAGCCCCAGCATTTT. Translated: CATSRAGNQPQHF. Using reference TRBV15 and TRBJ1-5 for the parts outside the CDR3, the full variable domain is DAMVIQNPRYQVTQFGKPVTLSCSQTLNHNVMYWYQQKSSQAPKLLFHYYDKDFNNEADTPDNFQSRRPNTSFCFLDIRSPGLGDTAMYLCATSRAGNQPQHFGDGTRLSIL.

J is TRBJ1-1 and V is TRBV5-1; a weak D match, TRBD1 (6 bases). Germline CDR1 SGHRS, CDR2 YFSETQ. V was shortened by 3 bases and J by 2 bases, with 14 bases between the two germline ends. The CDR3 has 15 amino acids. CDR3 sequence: CASSWGRTVNTEAFF. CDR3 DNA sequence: TGCGCCAGCAGCTGGGGGAGGACAGTAAACACTGAAGCTTTCTTT.

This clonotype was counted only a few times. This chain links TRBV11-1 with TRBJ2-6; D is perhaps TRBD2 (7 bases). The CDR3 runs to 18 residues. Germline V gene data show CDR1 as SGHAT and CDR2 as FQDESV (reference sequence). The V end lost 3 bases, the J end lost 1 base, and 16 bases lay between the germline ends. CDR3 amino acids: CASSFRGATISGANVLTF. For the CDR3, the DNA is TGTGCCAGCAGCTTTCGGGGGGCCACAATATCTGGGGCCAACGTCCTGACTTTC.

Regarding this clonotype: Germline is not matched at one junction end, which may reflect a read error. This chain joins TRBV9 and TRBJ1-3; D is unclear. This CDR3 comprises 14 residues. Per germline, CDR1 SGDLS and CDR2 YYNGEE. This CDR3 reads CTSSVSSSGNTIYF. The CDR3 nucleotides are TGTACCAGCAGCGTCTCGAGCTCTGGAAACACCATATATTTT.

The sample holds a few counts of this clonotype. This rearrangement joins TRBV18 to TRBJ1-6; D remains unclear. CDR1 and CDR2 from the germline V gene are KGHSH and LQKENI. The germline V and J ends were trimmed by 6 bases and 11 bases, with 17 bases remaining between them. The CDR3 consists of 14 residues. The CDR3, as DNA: TGTGCCAGCTCGCTCGAAGAGGGTGGAGCACCCCTCCACTTT. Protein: CASSLEEGGAPLHF. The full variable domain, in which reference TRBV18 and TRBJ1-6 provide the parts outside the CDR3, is NAGVMQNPRHLVRRRGQEARLRCSPMKGHSHVYWYRQLPEEGLKFMVYLQKENIIDESGMPKERFSAEFPKEGPSILRIQQVVRGDSAAYFCASSLEEGGAPLHFGNGTRLTVT.